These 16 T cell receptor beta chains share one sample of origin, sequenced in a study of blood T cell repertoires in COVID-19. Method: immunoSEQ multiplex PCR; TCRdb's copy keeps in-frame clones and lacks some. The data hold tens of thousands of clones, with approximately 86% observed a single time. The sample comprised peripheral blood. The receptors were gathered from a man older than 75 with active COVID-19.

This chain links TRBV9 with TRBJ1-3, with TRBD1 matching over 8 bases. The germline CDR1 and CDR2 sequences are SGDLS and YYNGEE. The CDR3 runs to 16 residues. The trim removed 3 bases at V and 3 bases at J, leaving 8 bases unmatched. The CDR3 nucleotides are TGTGCCAGCAGCGCCCGAACTGGGACAGGTGGAAACACCATATATTTT. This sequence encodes CASSARTGTGGNTIYF.

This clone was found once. This CDR3 reads CASSLVGSDGGYTF. The CDR3 DNA reads TGTGCCAGCAGCTTAGTTGGGTCCGACGGGGGCTACACCTTC. The J gene is TRBJ1-2, the V gene TRBV7-2; no firm D call. This CDR3 contains 14 residues. Germline CDR1 reads SGHTA; CDR2 reads FQGNSA. Trimming took 1 base from V and 8 from J, leaving 14 bases between them.

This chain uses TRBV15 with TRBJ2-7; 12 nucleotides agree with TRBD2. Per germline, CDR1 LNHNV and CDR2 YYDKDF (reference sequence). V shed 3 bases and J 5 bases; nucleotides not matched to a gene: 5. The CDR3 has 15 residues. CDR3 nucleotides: TGTGCCACCAGCAGTAGACTAGCGGGAGCAGACGAGCAGTACTTC. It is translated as CATSSRLAGADEQYF.

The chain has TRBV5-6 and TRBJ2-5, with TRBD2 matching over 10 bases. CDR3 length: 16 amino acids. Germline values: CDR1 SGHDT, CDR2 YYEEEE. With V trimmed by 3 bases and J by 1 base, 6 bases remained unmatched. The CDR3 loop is CASSYRLAGFQETQYF. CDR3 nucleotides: TGTGCCAGCAGCTACCGACTAGCGGGCTTCCAAGAGACCCAGTACTTC.

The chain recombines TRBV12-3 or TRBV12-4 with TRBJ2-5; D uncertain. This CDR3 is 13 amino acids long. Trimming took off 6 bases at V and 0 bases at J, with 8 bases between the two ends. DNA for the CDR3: TGTGCCAGCAGAGCCGCGAACCAAGAGACCCAGTACTTC. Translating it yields CASRAANQETQYF.

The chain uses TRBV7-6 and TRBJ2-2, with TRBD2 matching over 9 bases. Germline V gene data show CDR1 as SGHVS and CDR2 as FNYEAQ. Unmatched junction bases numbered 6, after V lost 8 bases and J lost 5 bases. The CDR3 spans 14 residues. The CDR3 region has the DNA TGTGCCAGCTCCGCGGGAGGGTGGACCGGGGAGCTGTTTTTT. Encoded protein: CASSAGGWTGELFF.

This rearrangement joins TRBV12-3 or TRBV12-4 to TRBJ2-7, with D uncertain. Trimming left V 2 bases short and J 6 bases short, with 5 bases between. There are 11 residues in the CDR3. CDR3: CASSLRLEQYF. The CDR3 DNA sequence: TGTGCCAGCAGTTTACGACTCGAGCAGTACTTC.

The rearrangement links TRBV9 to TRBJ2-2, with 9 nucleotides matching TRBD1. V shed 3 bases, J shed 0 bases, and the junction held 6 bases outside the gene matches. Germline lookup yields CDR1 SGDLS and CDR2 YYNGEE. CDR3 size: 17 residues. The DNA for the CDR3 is TGTGCCAGCAGCGAAAGAGACAGGGGGTCGAACACCGGGGAGCTGTTTTTT. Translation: CASSERDRGSNTGELFF.

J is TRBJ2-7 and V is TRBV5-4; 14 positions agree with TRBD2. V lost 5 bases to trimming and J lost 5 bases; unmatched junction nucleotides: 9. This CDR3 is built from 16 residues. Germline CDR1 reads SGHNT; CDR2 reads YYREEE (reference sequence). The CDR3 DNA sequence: TGTGCCAGCAGTTCTAGACTAGCGGGAGGGCTCCACGAGCAGTACTTC. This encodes CASSSRLAGGLHEQYF.

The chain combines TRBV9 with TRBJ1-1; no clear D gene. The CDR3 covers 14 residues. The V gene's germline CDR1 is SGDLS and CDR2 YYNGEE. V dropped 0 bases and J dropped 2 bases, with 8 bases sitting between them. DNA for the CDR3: TGTGCCAGCAGCGTAGTCGAGATTAACACTGAAGCTTTCTTT. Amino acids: CASSVVEINTEAFF. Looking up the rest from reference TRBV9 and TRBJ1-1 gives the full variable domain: DSGVTQTPKHLITATGQRVTLRCSPRSGDLSVYWYQQSLDQGLQFLIQYYNGEERAKGNILERFSAQQFPDLHSELNLSSLELGDSALYFCASSVVEINTEAFFGQGTRLTVV.

CDR3 DNA: TGCGCCAGCAGCCAAGCCCGCCTGGGCGGGATTACCGGGGAGCTGTTTTTT. Translation gives CASSQARLGGITGELFF. J is TRBJ2-2 and V is TRBV4-3; D is perhaps TRBD2 (6 bases). CDR3 length: 17 amino acids. V was pared by 1 base and J by 5 bases, with 17 bases between. Germline V gene sequence: CDR1 LGHNA, CDR2 YSLEER.

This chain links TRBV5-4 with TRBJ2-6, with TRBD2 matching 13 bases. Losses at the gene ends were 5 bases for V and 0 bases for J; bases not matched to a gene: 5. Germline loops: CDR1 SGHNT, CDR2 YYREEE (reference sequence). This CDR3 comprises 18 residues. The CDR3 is CASRLGTSGTSGANVLTF. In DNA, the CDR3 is TGTGCCAGCAGACTCGGGACTAGCGGGACCTCTGGGGCCAACGTCCTGACTTTC.

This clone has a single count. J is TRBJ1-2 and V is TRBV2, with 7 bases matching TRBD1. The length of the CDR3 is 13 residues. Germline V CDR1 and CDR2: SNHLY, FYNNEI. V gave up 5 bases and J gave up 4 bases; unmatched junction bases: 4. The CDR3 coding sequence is TGTGCCAGCAGTACAGGGGTGGGCTATGGCTACACCTTC. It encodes CASSTGVGYGYTF. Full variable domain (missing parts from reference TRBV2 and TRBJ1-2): EPEVTQTPSHQVTQMGQEVILRCVPISNHLYFYWYRQILGQKVEFLVSFYNNEISEKSEIFDDQFSVERPDGSNFTLKIRSTKLEDSAMYFCASSTGVGYGYTFGSGTRLTVV.

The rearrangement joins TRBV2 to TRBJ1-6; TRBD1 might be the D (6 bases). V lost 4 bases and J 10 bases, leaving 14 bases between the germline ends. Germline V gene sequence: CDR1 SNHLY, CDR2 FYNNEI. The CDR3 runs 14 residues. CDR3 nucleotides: TGTGCCAGCAGTGTGCGGGGGGCTGGCTCACCCCTCCACTTT. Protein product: CASSVRGAGSPLHF.

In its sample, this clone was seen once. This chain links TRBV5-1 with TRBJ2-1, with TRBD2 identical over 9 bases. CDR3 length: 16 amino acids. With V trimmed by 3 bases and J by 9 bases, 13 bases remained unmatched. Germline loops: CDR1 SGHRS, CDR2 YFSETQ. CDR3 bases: TGCGCCAGCAGCTCCTCCCCAGCGGGAGGTTCCGTTGAGCAGTTCTTC. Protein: CASSSSPAGGSVEQFF.

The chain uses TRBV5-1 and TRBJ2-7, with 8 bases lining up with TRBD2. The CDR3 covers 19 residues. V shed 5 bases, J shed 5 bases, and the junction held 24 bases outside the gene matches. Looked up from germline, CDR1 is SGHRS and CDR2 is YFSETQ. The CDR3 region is CASRPGRGGDELLSNEQYF. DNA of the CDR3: TGCGCCAGCAGACCGGGCCGGGGGGGCGATGAGTTGCTATCCAACGAGCAGTACTTC.